This T cell receptor (beta chain) was obtained from a study of control samples from healthy donors and cancer patients. Using immunoSEQ multiplex PCR, the repertoire was profiled, and TCRdb retains in-frame clones only, with some absent. The table shows about 140,000 clones, with more than 90% occurring only once. Only one count was recorded for this clone. With 1 base removed from V and 7 bases from J, the gap between germline ends came to 13 bases. The CDR3 covers 14 residues. Germline CDR1 and CDR2: SGHTA and FQGNSA. The rearrangement links TRBV7-2 to TRBJ1-2; D ambiguous. The sequenced sample was blood. The source of this sequence is a man aged 25 to 40 in good health. The DNA for the CDR3 is TGTGCCAGCAGCTTAGGGCTGGGGTATCTTGGCTACACCTTC. It specifies CASSLGLGYLGYTF.